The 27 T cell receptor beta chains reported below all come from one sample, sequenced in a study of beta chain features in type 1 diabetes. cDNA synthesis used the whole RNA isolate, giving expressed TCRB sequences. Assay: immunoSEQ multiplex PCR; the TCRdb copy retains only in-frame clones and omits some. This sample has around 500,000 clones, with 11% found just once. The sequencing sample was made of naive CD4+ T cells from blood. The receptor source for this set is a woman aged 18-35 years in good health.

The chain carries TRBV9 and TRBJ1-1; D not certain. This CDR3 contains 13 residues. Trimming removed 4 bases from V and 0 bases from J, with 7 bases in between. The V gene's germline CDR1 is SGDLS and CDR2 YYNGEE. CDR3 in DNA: TGTGCCAGCAGCTCCAGTCTGAACACTGAAGCTTTCTTT. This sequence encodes CASSSSLNTEAFF.

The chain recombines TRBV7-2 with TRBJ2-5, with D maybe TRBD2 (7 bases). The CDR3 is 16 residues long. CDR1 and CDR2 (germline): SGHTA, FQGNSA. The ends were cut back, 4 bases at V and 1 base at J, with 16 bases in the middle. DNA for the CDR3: TGTGCCAGCAGCTACCAAGGGGGGGCGGTCCAAGAGACCCAGTACTTC. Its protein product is CASSYQGGAVQETQYF.

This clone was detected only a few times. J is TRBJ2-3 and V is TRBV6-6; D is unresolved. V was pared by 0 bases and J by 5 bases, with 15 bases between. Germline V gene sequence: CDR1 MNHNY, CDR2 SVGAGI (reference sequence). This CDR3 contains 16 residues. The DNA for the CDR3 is TGTGCCAGCAGTTACTCGATCGCGAGTTTGCTAGATACGCAGTATTTT. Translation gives CASSYSIASLLDTQYF.

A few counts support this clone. This CDR3 reads CASSPHPDAYEQYV. Here the CDR3 DNA reads TGTGCCAGCAGCCCCCACCCGGACGCCTACGAGCAGTACGTC. This chain uses TRBV7-2 with TRBJ2-7; the D is unclear. The germline CDR1 and CDR2 sequences are SGHTA and FQGNSA. V lost 5 bases to trimming and J lost 2 bases, with 13 bases between them. CDR3 size: 14 residues.

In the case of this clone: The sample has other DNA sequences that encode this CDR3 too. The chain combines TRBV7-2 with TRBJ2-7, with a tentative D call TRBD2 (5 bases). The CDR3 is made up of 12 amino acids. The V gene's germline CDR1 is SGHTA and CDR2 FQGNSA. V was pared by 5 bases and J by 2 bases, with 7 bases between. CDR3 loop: CASSLGAYEQYF. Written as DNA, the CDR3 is TGTGCCAGCAGCCTCGGGGCCTACGAGCAGTACTTC.

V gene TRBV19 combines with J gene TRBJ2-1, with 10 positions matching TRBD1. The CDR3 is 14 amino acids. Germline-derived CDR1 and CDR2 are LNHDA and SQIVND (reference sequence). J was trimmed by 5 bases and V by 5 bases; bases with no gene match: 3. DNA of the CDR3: TGTGCCAGTAGTCCCGGGACAGGGGACAATGAGCAGTTCTTC. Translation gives CASSPGTGDNEQFF.

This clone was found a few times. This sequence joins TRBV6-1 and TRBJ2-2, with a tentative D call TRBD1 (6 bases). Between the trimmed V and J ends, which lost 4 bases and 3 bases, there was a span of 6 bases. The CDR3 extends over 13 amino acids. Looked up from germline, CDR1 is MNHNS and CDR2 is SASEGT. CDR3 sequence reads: CASSAGDTGELFF. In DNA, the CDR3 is TGTGCCAGCAGTGCAGGGGACACCGGGGAGCTGTTTTTT.

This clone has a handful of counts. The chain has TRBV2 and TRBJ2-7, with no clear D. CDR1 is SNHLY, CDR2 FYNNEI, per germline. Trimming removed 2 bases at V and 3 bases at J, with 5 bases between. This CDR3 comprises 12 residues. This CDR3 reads CASSETGYEQYV. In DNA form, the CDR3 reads TGTGCCAGCAGTGAAACCGGCTACGAGCAGTACGTC.

CDR3 bases: TGTGCCAGCAGCCCGTTGTCGGGTCGGTGGCCCCAGCATTTT. Its protein product is CASSPLSGRWPQHF. The chain carries TRBV4-2 and TRBJ1-5, with no clear D. The CDR3 consists of 14 residues. Trimming left V 4 bases short and J 9 bases short, with 16 bases between. CDR1 is LGHNA and CDR2 is YNFKEQ in the germline V gene.

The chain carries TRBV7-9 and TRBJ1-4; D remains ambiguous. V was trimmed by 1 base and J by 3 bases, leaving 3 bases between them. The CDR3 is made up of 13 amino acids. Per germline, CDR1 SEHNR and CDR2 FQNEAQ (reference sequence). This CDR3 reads CASSLEANEKLFF. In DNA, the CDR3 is TGTGCCAGCAGCTTAGAAGCTAATGAAAAACTGTTTTTT. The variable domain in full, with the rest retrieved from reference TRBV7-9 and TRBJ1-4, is DTGVSQNPRHKITKRGQNVTFRCDPISEHNRLYWYRQTLGQGPEFLTYFQNEAQLEKSRLLSDRFSAERPKGSFSTLEIQRTEQGDSAMYLCASSLEANEKLFFGSGTQLSVL.

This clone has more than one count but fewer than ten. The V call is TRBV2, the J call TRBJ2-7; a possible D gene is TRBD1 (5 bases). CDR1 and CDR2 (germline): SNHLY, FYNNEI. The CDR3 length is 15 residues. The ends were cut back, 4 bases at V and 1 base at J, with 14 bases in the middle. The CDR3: CASSGLAGRSYEQYF. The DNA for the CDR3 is TGTGCCAGCAGTGGTTTGGCAGGGCGATCCTACGAGCAGTACTTC.

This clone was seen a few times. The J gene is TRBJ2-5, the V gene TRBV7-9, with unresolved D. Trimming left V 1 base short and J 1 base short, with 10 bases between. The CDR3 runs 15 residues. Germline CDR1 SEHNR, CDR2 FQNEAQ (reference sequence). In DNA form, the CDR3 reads TGTGCCAGCAGCTTAGGCGTCCGTACCCAAGAGACCCAGTACTTC. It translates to CASSLGVRTQETQYF.

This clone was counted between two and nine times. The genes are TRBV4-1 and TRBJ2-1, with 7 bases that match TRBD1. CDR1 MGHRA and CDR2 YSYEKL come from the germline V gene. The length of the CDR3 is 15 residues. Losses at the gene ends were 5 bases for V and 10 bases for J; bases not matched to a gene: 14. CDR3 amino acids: CASSAPRTGRLEQFF. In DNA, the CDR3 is TGCGCCAGCAGCGCCCCGAGGACAGGTCGGCTAGAGCAGTTCTTC.

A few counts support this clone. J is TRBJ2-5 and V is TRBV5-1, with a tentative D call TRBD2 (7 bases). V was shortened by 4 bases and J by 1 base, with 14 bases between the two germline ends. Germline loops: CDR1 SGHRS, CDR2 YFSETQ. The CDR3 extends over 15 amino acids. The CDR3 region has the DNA TGCGCCAGCAGCCGTCGGGCGGGGGCCCAAGAGACCCAGTACTTC. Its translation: CASSRRAGAQETQYF.

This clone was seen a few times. DNA of the CDR3: TGTGCCAGCAGCTCAAGCCGTAGCGGGAGTTCAGAGACCCAGTACTTC. Its translation is CASSSSRSGSSETQYF. The chain combines TRBV11-2 with TRBJ2-5, with TRBD2 matching 9 bases. Looked up from germline, CDR1 is SGHAT and CDR2 is FQNNGV. The CDR3 length is 16 residues. V shed 4 bases and J 4 bases; nucleotides not matched to a gene: 10.

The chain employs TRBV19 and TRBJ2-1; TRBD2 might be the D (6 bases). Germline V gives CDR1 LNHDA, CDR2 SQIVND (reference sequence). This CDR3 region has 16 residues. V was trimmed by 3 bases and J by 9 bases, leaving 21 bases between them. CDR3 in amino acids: CASSMALLRAGIEQFF. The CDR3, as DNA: TGTGCCAGTAGTATGGCCCTCTTACGAGCGGGCATTGAGCAGTTCTTC.

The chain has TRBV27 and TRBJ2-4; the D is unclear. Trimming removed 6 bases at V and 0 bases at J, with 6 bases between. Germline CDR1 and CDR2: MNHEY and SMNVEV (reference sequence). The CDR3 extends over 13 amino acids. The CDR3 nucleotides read TGTGCCAGCAGAAACTTAGCCAAAAACATTCAGTACTTC. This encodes CASRNLAKNIQYF.

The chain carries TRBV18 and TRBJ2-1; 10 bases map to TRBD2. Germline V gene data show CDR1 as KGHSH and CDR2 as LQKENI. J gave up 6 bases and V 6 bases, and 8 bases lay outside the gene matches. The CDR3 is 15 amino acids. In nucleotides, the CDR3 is TGTGCCAGCTCTGACCTAGCGGGGGCAGGCAATGAGCAGTTCTTC. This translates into CASSDLAGAGNEQFF.

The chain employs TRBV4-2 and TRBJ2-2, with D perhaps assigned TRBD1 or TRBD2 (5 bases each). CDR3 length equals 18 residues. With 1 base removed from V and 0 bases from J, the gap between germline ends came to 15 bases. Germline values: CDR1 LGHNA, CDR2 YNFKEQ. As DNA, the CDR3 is TGTGCCAGCAGCCAAGGCGCGGGTGTGGACACGAACACCGGGGAGCTGTTTTTT. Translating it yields CASSQGAGVDTNTGELFF.

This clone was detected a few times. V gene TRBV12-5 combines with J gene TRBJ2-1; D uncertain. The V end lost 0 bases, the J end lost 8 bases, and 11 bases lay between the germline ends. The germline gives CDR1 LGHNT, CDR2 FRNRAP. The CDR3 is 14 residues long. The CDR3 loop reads CASGLVPRNHEQFF. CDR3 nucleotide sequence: TGTGCTAGTGGTTTGGTACCGAGAAACCATGAGCAGTTCTTC.

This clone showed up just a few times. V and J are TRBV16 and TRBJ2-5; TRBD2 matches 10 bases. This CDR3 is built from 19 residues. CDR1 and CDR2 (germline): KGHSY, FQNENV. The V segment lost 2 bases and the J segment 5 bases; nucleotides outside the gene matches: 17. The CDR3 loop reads CASSQGLGPSGRIFETQYF. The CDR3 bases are TGTGCCAGCAGCCAAGGGTTAGGACCTAGCGGGAGAATATTCGAGACCCAGTACTTC.

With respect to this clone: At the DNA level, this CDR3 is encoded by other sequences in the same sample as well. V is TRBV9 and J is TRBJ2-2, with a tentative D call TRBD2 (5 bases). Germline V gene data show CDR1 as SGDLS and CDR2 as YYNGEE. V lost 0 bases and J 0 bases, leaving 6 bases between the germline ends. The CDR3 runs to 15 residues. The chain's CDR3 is CASSVVGANTGELFF. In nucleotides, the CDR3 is TGTGCCAGCAGCGTAGTGGGAGCGAACACCGGGGAGCTGTTTTTT.

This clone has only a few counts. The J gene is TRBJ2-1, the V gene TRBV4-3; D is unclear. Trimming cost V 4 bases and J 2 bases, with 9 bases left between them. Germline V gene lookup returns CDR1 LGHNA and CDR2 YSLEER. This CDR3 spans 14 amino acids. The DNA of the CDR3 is TGCGCCAGCAGCCGGTCGGCGACCTACAATGAGCAGTTCTTC. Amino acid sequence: CASSRSATYNEQFF.

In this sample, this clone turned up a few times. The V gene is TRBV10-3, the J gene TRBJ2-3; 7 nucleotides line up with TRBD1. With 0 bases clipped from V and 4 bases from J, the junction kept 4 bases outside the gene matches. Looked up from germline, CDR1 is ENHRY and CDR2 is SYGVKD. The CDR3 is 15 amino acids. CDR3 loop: CAISESRTGPDTQYF. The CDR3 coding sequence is TGTGCCATCAGTGAGTCAAGGACAGGTCCAGATACGCAGTATTTT.

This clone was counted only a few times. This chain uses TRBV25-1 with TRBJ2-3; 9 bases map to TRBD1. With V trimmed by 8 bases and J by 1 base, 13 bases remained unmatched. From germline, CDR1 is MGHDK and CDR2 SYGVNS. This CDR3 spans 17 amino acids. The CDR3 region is CASRDDRGVGGTDTQYF. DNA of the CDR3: TGTGCCAGCCGAGACGACAGGGGGGTTGGCGGCACAGATACGCAGTATTTT.

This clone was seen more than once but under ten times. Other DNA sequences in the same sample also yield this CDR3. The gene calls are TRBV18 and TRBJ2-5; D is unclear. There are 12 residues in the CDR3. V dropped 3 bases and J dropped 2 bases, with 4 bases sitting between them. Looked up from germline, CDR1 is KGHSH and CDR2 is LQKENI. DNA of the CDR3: TGTGCCAGCTCACCGGGACAAGAGACCCAGTACTTC. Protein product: CASSPGQETQYF.

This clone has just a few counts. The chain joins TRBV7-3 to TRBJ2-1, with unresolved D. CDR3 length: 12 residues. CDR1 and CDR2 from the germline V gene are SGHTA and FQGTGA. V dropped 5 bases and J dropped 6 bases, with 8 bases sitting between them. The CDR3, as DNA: TGTGCCAGCAGCCGTTTCCCCAATGAGCAGTTCTTC. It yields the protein CASSRFPNEQFF.